This T cell receptor (beta chain) comes out of a study of beta chain features in type 1 diabetes. In the study overall: Across all samples, about 100 million sorted cells were examined.

Expressed TCRB transcripts were sequenced, since all the RNA that had been isolated was reverse transcribed. Profiled with immunoSEQ multiplex PCR; TCRdb holds only in-frame clones, not every one. The profile shows some 230,000 clones, around 10% of them singletons. Study findings and constraints: A moderate, significant TCRB CDR3 shortening appeared in type 1 diabetes across four CD4+ subsets. Naive, central memory and regulatory TCRB repertoires appeared more similar among patients than healthy donors.

Points on this clone: The antigen remains undetermined.

Using CD45RO/CCR7/CD25/CD127/CD95/CD27, CD4+ naive, central memory, regulatory and stem cell-like memory cells were sorted. The sequenced sample was naive CD4+ T cells from blood. The source of this sequence is a woman under 30 in good health.

The CDR3 here is CASSLAGSSIYGYTF. CDR3 nucleotides: TGCGCCAGCAGCTTGGCGGGGTCGAGTATCTATGGCTACACCTTC. The chain couples TRBV5-1 to TRBJ1-2; D is unclear. In germline, CDR1 is SGHRS, CDR2 YFSETQ. This CDR3 contains 15 residues. Trimming cost V 0 bases and J 4 bases, with 13 bases left between them.